This T cell receptor beta chain was identified in a study of T cells expressing NK-cell markers. Turning to the study itself: Within the sequenced cohort of eight donors, seven exhibited HCMV seropositivity and one was seronegative.

Germline values: CDR1 SGHKS, CDR2 YYEKEE (reference sequence). CDR3 length: 15 amino acids. TCRdb re-called the 5' RACE reads, yielding one record per CDR3 amino acid sequence without DNA. Its table records some 450,000 distinct CDR3 sequences. The chain combines TRBV5-5 with TRBJ2-1. This sequence was found in a woman aged 18 to 75 in good health. Sequencing was done on a sample of blood T cells: a sorted CD56 or NKG2C T cell subset, CD4+ or CD8+ T cells, or bulk PBMC T cells (not recorded which). The CDR3 here is CASSLAGFVHNEQFF.